The rows below give T cell receptor beta chains drawn from one sample of a study of blood T cells in healthy people across ages. TCRdb reprocessed the 5' RACE reads with MiXCR, giving one entry per CDR3 protein. The table has under 750,000 distinct CDR3 sequences, less than 60% seen once. Sequences were obtained from blood. These TCRs come from an elderly man in good health. Both conserved end residues are part of each CDR3. D genes are given only for firm matches. For some rows the clone size is stated as once, few or many, or as a class when expanded; others skip it.

>TRBD1|TRBV3-1|15|-|TRBJ1-2
TGTGCCAGCAGCGACAGGGAAATTAGGAAGAATGGCTACACCTTC
CASSDREIRKNGYTF
>-|TRBV20-1|12|-|TRBJ2-7
TGCAGCCCCGGGGGAGGTGGCTACGAGCAGTACTTC
CSPGGGGYEQYF
>-|TRBV2|16|-|TRBJ1-6
TGTGCCAGCGTTAGGGATGCGGGGTCCTATAATTCACCCCTCCACTTT
CASVRDAGSYNSPLHF
>-|TRBV12-3/TRBV12-4|17|few|TRBJ2-6
TGTGCCAGCGTAACTTTTGGGCTAGATTCTGGGGCCAACGTCCTGACTTTC
CASVTFGLDSGANVLTF
>TRBD1|TRBV6-5|16|many|TRBJ2-7
TGTGCCAGCAGTTACGGGGGACAGGAGGGTTCCTACGAGCAGTACTTC
CASSYGGQEGSYEQYF
>-|TRBV6-2/TRBV6-3|14|-|TRBJ2-3
TGTGCCTGCAGCCAGGGATTTAGCACAGATACGCAGTATTTT
CACSQGFSTDTQYF
>TRBD2|TRBV9|16|-|TRBJ2-3
TGTGCCAGCAGCGCAATAGCGGGGGGTAAAGCTTATACGCAGTATTTT
CASSAIAGGKAYTQYF
>-|TRBV21-1|15|once|TRBJ1-5
TGTGCCAGCAGTAAGCTCCGGGACACGAATCAGCCCCAGCATTTT
CASSKLRDTNQPQHF
>TRBD2|TRBV20-1|15|-|TRBJ2-3
TGCAGTGCCTCCCAAGCTAGCGGGACCACAGATACGCAGTATTTT
CSASQASGTTDTQYF
>TRBD2|TRBV20-1|13|-|TRBJ2-3
TGCAGTGCTAGGAGCGGGGGGGCAGATACGCAGTATTTT
CSARSGGADTQYF
>-|TRBV6-5|14|many|TRBJ2-3
TGTGCCAGCAGAGAACGGGAGCGCACAGATACGCAGTATTTT
CASRERERTDTQYF
>-|TRBV25-1|14|-|TRBJ2-7
TGTGCCAGCAGGCCCGAAGGGGTGAAAGACGAGCAGTACTTC
CASRPEGVKDEQYF
>TRBD2|TRBV7-2|17|few|TRBJ2-1
TGTGCCAGCAGCTCTCACAGGGGCGGGAGGGTTACGAATGAGCAGTTCTTC
CASSSHRGGRVTNEQFF